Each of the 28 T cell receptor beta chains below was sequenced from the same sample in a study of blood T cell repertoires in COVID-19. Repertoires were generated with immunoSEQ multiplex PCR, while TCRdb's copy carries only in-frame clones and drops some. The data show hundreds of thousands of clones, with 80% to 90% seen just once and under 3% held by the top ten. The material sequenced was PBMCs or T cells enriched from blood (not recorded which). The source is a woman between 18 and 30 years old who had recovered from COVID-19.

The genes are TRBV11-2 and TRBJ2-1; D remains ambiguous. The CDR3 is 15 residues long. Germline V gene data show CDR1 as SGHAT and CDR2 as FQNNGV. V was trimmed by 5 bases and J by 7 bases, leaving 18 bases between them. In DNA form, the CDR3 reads TGTGCCAGCAGCCGCCTCCAAGGCCGGCGGAATGAGCAGTTCTTC. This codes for CASSRLQGRRNEQFF.

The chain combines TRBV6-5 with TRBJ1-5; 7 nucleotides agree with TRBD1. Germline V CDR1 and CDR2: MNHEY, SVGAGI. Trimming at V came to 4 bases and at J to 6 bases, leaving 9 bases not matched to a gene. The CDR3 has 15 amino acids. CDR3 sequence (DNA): TGTGCCAGCAGTTCGTCAGGGGGTCGCCCTCAGCCCCAGCATTTT. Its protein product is CASSSSGGRPQPQHF.

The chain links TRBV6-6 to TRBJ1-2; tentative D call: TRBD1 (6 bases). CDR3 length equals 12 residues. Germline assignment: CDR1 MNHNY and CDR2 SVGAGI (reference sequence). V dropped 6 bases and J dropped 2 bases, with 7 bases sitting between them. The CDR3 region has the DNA TGTGCCAGCAGGGACAGAAACTATGGCTACACCTTC. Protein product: CASRDRNYGYTF.

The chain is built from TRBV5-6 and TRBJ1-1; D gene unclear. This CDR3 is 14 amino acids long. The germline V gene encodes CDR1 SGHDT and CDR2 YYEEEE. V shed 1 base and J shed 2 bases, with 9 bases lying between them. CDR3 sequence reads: CASSLFSGNTEAFF. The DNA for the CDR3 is TGTGCCAGCAGCTTGTTTTCGGGAAACACTGAAGCTTTCTTT. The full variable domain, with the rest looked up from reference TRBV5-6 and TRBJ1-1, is DAGVTQSPTHLIKTRGQQVTLRCSPKSGHDTVSWYQQALGQGPQFIFQYYEEEERQRGNFPDRFSGHQFPNYSSELNVNALLLGDSALYLCASSLFSGNTEAFFGQGTRLTVV.

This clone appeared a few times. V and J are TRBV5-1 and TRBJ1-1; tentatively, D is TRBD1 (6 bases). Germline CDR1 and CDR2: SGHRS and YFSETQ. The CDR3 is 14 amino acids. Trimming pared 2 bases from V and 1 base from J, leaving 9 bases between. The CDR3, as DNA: TGCGCCAGCAGCTTCGAAGGGGGGAACACTGAAGCTTTCTTT. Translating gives CASSFEGGNTEAFF.

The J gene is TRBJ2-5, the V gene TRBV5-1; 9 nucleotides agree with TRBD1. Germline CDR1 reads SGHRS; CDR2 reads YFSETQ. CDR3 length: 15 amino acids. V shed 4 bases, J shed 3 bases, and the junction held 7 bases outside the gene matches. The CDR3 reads CASSRLGDREETQYF. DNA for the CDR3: TGCGCCAGCAGCCGCCTAGGGGACAGGGAAGAGACCCAGTACTTC.

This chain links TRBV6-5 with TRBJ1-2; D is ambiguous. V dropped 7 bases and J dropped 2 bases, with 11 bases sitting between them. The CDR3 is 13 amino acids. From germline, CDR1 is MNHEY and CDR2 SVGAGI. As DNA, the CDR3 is TGTGCCAGCACCCATCGGGGAAACTATGGCTACACCTTC. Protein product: CASTHRGNYGYTF.

The CDR3 sequence is CASSEGVPGVETQYF. The CDR3 bases are TGCGCCAGCAGTGAGGGGGTCCCAGGGGTAGAGACCCAGTACTTC. The chain employs TRBV10-2 and TRBJ2-5; D might be TRBD1 (6 bases). Germline lookup yields CDR1 WSHSY and CDR2 SAAADI. The CDR3 extends over 15 amino acids. Between the trimmed V and J ends, which lost 2 bases and 4 bases, there was a span of 14 bases.

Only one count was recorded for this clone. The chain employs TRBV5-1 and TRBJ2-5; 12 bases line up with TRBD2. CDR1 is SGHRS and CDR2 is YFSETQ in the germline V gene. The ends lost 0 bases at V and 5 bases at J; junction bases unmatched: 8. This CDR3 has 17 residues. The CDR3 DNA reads TGCGCCAGCAGCTTGGCCCTAGCGGGGGGGCCCGGGGAGACCCAGTACTTC. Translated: CASSLALAGGPGETQYF.

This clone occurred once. The CDR3 sequence is CASSFREQSNQPQHF. The CDR3 DNA sequence: TGTGCCAGCAGTTTTAGGGAGCAGAGCAATCAGCCCCAGCATTTT. The chain links TRBV28 to TRBJ1-5, with D unclear. The germline V gene has CDR1 MDHEN and CDR2 SYDVKM. The CDR3 totals 15 residues. Deletions cut 3 bases from V and 1 base from J, with 10 bases between.

The CDR3, as DNA: TGCGCCAGCAGCCAAGATACGGCGGGGACTTACGGGGGGCCCCAGCATTTT. It is translated as CASSQDTAGTYGGPQHF. The gene calls are TRBV4-1 and TRBJ1-5; a possible D gene is TRBD1 (5 bases). Germline V CDR1 and CDR2: MGHRA, YSYEKL. Trimming left V 0 bases short and J 9 bases short, with 21 bases between. The CDR3 has 17 residues.

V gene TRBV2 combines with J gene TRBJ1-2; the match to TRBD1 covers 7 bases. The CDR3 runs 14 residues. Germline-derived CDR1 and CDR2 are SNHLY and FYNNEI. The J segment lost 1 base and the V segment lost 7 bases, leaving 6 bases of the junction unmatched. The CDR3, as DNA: TGTGCCAGCAAAACAAGACAGGGTAACTATGGCTACACCTTC. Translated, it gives CASKTRQGNYGYTF.

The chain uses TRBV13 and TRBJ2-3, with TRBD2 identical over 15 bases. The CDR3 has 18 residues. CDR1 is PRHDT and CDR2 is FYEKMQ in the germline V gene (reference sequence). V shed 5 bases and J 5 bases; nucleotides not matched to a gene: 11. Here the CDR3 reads CASSRWTSGGASVDTQYF. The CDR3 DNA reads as TGTGCCAGCAGCCGCTGGACTAGCGGGGGGGCCTCGGTAGATACGCAGTATTTT. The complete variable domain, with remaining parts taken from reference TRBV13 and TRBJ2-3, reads AAGVIQSPRHLIKEKRETATLKCYPIPRHDTVYWYQQGPGQDPQFLISFYEKMQSDKGSIPDRFSAQQFSDYHSELNMSSLELGDSALYFCASSRWTSGGASVDTQYFGPGTRLTVL.

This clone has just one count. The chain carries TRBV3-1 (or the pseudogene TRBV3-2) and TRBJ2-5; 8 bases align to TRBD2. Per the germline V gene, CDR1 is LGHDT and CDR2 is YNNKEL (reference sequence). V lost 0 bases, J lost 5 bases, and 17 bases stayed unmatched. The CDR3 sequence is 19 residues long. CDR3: CASSQDPRRAGGYGETQYF. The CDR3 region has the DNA TGTGCCAGCAGCCAAGATCCTAGACGCGCGGGGGGCTACGGGGAGACCCAGTACTTC.

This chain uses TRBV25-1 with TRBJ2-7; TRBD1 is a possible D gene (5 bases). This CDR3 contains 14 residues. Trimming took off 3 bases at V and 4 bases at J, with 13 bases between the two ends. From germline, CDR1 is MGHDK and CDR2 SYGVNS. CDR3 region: CASSDRDFPYEQYF. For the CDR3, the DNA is TGTGCCAGCAGTGACAGGGATTTTCCGTACGAGCAGTACTTC.

The DNA of the CDR3 is TGTGCCAGCAGTGAAGCATCATGGGGAGCGCAGTATTTT. This encodes CASSEASWGAQYF. J is TRBJ2-3 and V is TRBV6-1; a weak D match, TRBD2 (5 bases). The V end was cut by 0 bases, the J end by 10 bases, with 11 bases between. In germline, CDR1 is MNHNS, CDR2 SASEGT. The CDR3 has 13 amino acids.

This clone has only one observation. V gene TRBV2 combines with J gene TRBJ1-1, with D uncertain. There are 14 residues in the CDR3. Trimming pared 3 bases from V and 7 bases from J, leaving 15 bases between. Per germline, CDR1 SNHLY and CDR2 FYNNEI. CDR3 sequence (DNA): TGTGCCAGCAGTGAGGGCCCTTACCAAGGTGAAGCTTTCTTT. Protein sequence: CASSEGPYQGEAFF.

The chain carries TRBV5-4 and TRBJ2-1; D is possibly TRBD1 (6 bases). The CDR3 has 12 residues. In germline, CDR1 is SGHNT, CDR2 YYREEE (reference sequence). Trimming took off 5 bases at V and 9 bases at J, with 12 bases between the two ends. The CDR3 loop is CASSRTDSEQFF. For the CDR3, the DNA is TGTGCCAGCAGTCGGACAGACAGTGAGCAGTTCTTC. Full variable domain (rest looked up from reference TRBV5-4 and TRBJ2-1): ETGVTQSPTHLIKTRGQQVTLRCSSQSGHNTVSWYQQALGQGPQFIFQYYREEENGRGNFPPRFSGLQFPNYSSELNVNALELDDSALYLCASSRTDSEQFFGPGTRLTVL.

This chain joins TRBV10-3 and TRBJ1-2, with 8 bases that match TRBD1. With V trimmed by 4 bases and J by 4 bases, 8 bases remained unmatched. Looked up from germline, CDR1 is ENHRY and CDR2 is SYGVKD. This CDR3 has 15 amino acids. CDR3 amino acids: CAISAADRASYGYTF. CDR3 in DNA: TGTGCCATCAGTGCGGCGGACAGGGCCAGCTATGGCTACACCTTC.

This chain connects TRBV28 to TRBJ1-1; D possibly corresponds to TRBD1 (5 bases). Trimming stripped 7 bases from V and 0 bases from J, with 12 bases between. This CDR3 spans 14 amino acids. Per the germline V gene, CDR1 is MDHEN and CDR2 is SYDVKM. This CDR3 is CASNRGRMNTEAFF. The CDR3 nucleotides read TGTGCCAGCAATCGGGGGAGGATGAACACTGAAGCTTTCTTT.

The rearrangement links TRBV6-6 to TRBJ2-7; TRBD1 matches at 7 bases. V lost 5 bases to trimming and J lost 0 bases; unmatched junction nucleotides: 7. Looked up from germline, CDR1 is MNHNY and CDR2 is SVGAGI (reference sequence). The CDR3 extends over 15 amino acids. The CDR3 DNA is TGTGCCAGCAGTGGTCCGGGACAGAGCTCCTACGAGCAGTACTTC. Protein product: CASSGPGQSSYEQYF.

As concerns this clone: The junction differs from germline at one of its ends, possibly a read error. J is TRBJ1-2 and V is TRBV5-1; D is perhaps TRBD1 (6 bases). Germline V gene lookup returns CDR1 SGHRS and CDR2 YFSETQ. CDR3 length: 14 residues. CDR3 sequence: CANSLQGSSYGYTF. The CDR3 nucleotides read TGCGCCAACAGCCTACAGGGTAGCTCCTATGGCTACACCTTC.

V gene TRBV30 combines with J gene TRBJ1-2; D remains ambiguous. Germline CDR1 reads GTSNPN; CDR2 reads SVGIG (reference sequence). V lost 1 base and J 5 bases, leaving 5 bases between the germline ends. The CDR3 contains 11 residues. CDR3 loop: CAWSGGYGYTF. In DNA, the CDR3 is TGTGCCTGGAGTGGCGGGTATGGCTACACCTTC.

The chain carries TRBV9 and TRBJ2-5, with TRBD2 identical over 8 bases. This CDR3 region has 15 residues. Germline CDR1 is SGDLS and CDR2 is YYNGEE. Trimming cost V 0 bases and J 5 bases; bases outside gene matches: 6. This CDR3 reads CASSVDGLATETQYF. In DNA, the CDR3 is TGTGCCAGCAGCGTAGACGGACTAGCAACGGAGACCCAGTACTTC. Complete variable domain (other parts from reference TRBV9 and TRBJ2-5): DSGVTQTPKHLITATGQRVTLRCSPRSGDLSVYWYQQSLDQGLQFLIQYYNGEERAKGNILERFSAQQFPDLHSELNLSSLELGDSALYFCASSVDGLATETQYFGPGTRLLVL.

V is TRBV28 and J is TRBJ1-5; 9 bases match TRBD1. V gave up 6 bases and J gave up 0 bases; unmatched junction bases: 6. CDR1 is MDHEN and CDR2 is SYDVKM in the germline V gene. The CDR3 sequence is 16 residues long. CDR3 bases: TGTGCCAGCAGCCCTACAGGGGGCATTAGCAATCAGCCCCAGCATTTT. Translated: CASSPTGGISNQPQHF.

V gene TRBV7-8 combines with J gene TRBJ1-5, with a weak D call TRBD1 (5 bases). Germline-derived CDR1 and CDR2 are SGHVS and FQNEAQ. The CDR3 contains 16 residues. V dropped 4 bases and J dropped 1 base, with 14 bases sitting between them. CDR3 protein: CASSSIGGASNQPQHF. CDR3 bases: TGTGCCAGCAGCTCAATCGGCGGGGCGAGCAATCAGCCCCAGCATTTT.

The CDR3, as DNA: TGTGCCAGCAGGCAGGACTCCTACAATGAGCAGTTCTTC. Translation gives CASRQDSYNEQFF. V gene TRBV5-4 combines with J gene TRBJ2-1; D unclear. V lost 5 bases and J 0 bases, leaving 6 bases between the germline ends. Germline V CDR1 and CDR2: SGHNT, YYREEE (reference sequence). The length of the CDR3 is 13 residues.

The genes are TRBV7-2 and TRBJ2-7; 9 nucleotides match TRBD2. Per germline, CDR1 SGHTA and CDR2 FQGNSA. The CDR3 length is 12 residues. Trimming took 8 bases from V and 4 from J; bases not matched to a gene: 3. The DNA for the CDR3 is TGTGCCAGCGGCGGGGGGGGGTACGAGCAGTACTTC. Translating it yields CASGGGGYEQYF.